The rows below give T cell receptor beta chains drawn from one sample of a study of shared clonotypes between healthy human individuals. Assay used: immunoSEQ multiplex PCR; TCRdb lists only in-frame clones, some missing. The data show about 670,000 clones, 60% to 80% seen once. The sample comprised memory CD4+ T cells sorted from blood. Receptor source: a woman aged 25 to 39 in good health. The conserved cysteine and the conserved F or W are not part of the CDR3 here.

TRBV5-5 ASSSTGGSQPQH
TRBV7-9 ASSLDRRSSTDTQY
TRBV29-1 SVGRGMENTGELF
TRBV15 ATSREGVDTIY
TRBV5-6 ASSLAGVQGWISGYT
TRBV28 ASSPRGVVGNQPQH
TRBV14 ASNHLAGAQETQY
TRBV28 ASSLLLWDNEQF
TRBV5-4 ASSPGGGGTGEKLF
TRBV2 ASGSPNTGELF
TRBV7-2 ASSLAGTSDYEQY
TRBV2 ASSPDRDHGYT
TRBV19 ASTTQEGRQQPQH